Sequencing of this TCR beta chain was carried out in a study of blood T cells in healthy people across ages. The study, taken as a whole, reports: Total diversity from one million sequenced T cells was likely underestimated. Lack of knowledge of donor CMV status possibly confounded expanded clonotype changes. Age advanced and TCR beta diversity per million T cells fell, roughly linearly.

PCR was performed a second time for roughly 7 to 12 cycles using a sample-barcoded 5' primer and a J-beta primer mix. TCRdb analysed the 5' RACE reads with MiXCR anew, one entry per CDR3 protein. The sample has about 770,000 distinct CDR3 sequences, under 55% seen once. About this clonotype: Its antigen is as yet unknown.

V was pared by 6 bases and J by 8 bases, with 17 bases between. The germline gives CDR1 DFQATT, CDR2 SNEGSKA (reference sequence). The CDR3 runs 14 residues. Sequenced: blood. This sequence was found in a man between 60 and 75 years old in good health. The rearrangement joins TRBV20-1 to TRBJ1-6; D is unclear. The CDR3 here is CSAPDRSLYSPLHF. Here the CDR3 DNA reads TGCAGTGCCCCAGACCGGTCCCTTTATTCACCCCTCCACTTT.